The 25 T cell receptor beta chains below all came from one sample that was sequenced in a study of T cells in Graves' hyperthyroidism and ophthalmopathy. Amplification of TCR beta CDR3 regions was performed using RNA transcripts as template. A first-round RT-PCR of the TCR CDR3 used the HTBI primer set. TCRdb reprocessed the multiplex PCR reads via MiXCR and lists one record per CDR3 protein. The profile covers 800,000 or so distinct CDR3 sequences, with roughly 40% appearing a single time and approximately 8.7% taken by the ten largest. Sequencing was carried out using blood. These receptors all come from a man aged 18 to 29 with Graves' hyperthyroidism.

The chain links TRBV7-2 to TRBJ2-5; 13 bases map to TRBD2. From germline, CDR1 is SGHTA and CDR2 FQGNSA. CDR3 length: 16 residues. J gave up 5 bases and V 4 bases, and 7 bases lay outside the gene matches. The CDR3 loop reads CASSWGGLAGWETQYF. CDR3 nucleotides: TGTGCCAGCAGCTGGGGGGGACTAGCGGGATGGGAGACCCAGTACTTC.

The rearrangement links TRBV10-3 to TRBJ1-2, with D hard to call. The CDR3 is 14 amino acids. Germline loops: CDR1 ENHRY, CDR2 SYGVKD. V was trimmed by 10 bases and J by 5 bases, leaving 20 bases between them. CDR3 sequence: CASHTAPEWYGYTF. The DNA of the CDR3 is TGTGCCAGTCATACGGCTCCCGAGTGGTATGGCTACACCTTC.

This clonotype was seen a handful of times. V is TRBV7-3 and J is TRBJ1-1; perhaps TRBD1 as D (5 bases). The germline V and J ends were trimmed by 5 bases and 5 bases, with 15 bases remaining between them. Germline-derived CDR1 and CDR2 are SGHTA and FQGTGA. CDR3 length: 14 residues. CDR3 bases: TGTGCCAGCAGCCCTGGTAGGGGTTGGACTGAAGCTTTCTTT. The encoded protein is CASSPGRGWTEAFF.

The sample holds a few counts of this clonotype. The V gene is TRBV7-9, the J gene TRBJ2-2; D tentatively reads TRBD1 or TRBD2 (5 bases each). V was trimmed by 4 bases and J by 3 bases, leaving 18 bases between them. The CDR3 consists of 17 residues. Germline-derived CDR1 and CDR2 are SEHNR and FQNEAQ (reference sequence). CDR3 in DNA: TGTGCCAGCAGCTCACACCGACTCCGGGGCGACACCGGGGAGCTGTTTTTT. Translating gives CASSSHRLRGDTGELFF.

The CDR3 DNA is TGTGCCAGCTCAGTAGGGTGGGATAGCAATCAGCCCCAGCATTTT. Its protein product is CASSVGWDSNQPQHF. J is TRBJ1-5 and V is TRBV6-1; D is uncertain. Germline CDR1 MNHNS, CDR2 SASEGT. This CDR3 is built from 15 residues. V lost 8 bases, J lost 0 bases, and 14 bases lay in between.

There are many counts of this clonotype. The chain recombines TRBV7-9 with TRBJ2-5, with no clear D. This CDR3 region has 14 residues. The germline gives CDR1 SEHNR, CDR2 FQNEAQ (reference sequence). V gave up 5 bases and J gave up 0 bases, with 10 bases separating them. CDR3 sequence: CASSPDPNQETQYF. DNA of the CDR3: TGTGCCAGCAGCCCCGATCCCAACCAAGAGACCCAGTACTTC.

J is TRBJ1-1 and V is TRBV20-1, with D maybe TRBD1 (5 bases). CDR3 size: 13 residues. The germline V gene encodes CDR1 DFQATT and CDR2 SNEGSKA (reference sequence). Trimming removed 6 bases from V and 6 bases from J, with 17 bases in between. The CDR3 reads CSAPFGGEAEAFF. CDR3 bases: TGCAGTGCCCCCTTCGGGGGAGAGGCTGAAGCTTTCTTT.

This clonotype was counted a few times. The rearrangement links TRBV7-2 to TRBJ1-1; maybe TRBD1 (6 bases). The CDR3 has 14 residues. With 5 bases removed from V and 5 bases from J, the gap between germline ends came to 15 bases. In germline, CDR1 is SGHTA, CDR2 FQGNSA. This CDR3 is CASSDPGVETEAFF. DNA for the CDR3: TGTGCCAGCAGCGACCCAGGGGTTGAAACTGAAGCTTTCTTT.

This clonotype was seen a handful of times. This chain uses TRBV20-1 with TRBJ2-5; no firm D call. CDR1 and CDR2 from the germline V gene are DFQATT and SNEGSKA (reference sequence). The CDR3 length is 10 residues. V was pared by 6 bases and J by 4 bases, with 6 bases between. The CDR3 DNA is TGCAGTGCCAACTTAGAGACCCAGTACTTC. Its protein product is CSANLETQYF.

This clonotype was recorded at least ten times. This chain uses TRBV15 with TRBJ1-4; D is unclear. CDR3 length: 17 residues. The germline V and J ends were trimmed by 0 bases and 0 bases, with 11 bases remaining between them. Looked up from germline, CDR1 is LNHNV and CDR2 is YYDKDF (reference sequence). CDR3 nucleotides: TGTGCCACCAGCAGAGAGGGTAGGGCAGCAACTAATGAAAAACTGTTTTTT. As protein: CATSREGRAATNEKLFF.

This clonotype showed up just once. This chain links TRBV7-9 with TRBJ2-1, with a weak D call TRBD1 (6 bases). CDR3 size: 16 residues. The ends were cut back, 6 bases at V and 6 bases at J, with 21 bases in the middle. Germline V CDR1 and CDR2: SEHNR, FQNEAQ (reference sequence). The CDR3 sequence: CASRTQWTAVGNEQFF. The CDR3 region has the DNA TGTGCCAGCAGGACTCAGTGGACAGCTGTGGGCAATGAGCAGTTCTTC.

This clonotype was detected many times. The chain combines TRBV10-3 with TRBJ1-3; no clear D gene. This CDR3 contains 15 residues. The ends were cut back, 0 bases at V and 4 bases at J, with 10 bases in the middle. CDR1 and CDR2 from the germline V gene are ENHRY and SYGVKD. Written as DNA, the CDR3 is TGTGCCATCAGTGAGTCGAGCGCGCAGGGAAACACCATATATTTT. Translated, it gives CAISESSAQGNTIYF.

The V call is TRBV15, the J call TRBJ1-5; D gene uncertain. V lost 4 bases to trimming and J lost 0 bases, with 4 bases between them. There are 13 residues in the CDR3. The V gene's germline CDR1 is LNHNV and CDR2 YYDKDF (reference sequence). The CDR3 region is CATSTFSNQPQHF. The CDR3 DNA reads as TGTGCCACCAGCACCTTTAGCAATCAGCCCCAGCATTTT.

Regarding this clonotype: Without the conserved terminal phenylalanine or tryptophan, this CDR3 likely stems from a read error. V is TRBV2 and J is TRBJ1-2, with a possible D match to TRBD1 (6 bases). CDR3 length equals 11 residues. V lost 6 bases and J 4 bases, leaving 6 bases between the germline ends. The germline V gene encodes CDR1 SNHLY and CDR2 FYNNEI. The chain's CDR3 is CASSRGYGYTS. Here the CDR3 DNA reads TGTGCCAGCAGCAGGGGCTATGGCTACACCTCC.

The chain employs TRBV7-2 and TRBJ2-7; maybe TRBD1 (5 bases). Germline loops: CDR1 SGHTA, CDR2 FQGNSA. The length of the CDR3 is 15 residues. The V end lost 1 base, the J end lost 0 bases, and 10 bases lay between the germline ends. In nucleotides, the CDR3 is TGTGCCAGCAGCTTAGAGGGGCCGAGCTCCTACGAGCAGTACTTC. Translation gives CASSLEGPSSYEQYF. Full variable domain (outside the CDR3, taken from reference TRBV7-2 and TRBJ2-7): GAGVSQSPSNKVTEKGKDVELRCDPISGHTALYWYRQSLGQGLEFLIYFQGNSAPDKSGLPSDRFSAERTGGSVSTLTIQRTQQEDSAVYLCASSLEGPSSYEQYFGPGTRLTVT.

There are many counts of this clonotype. The chain couples TRBV10-3 to TRBJ1-5, with TRBD1 matching over 9 bases. V was clipped by 3 bases and J by 5 bases; unmatched bases: 2. Germline V CDR1 and CDR2: ENHRY, SYGVKD. This CDR3 is 14 amino acids long. The CDR3 sequence: CAISEQGADQPQHF. In DNA form, the CDR3 reads TGTGCCATCAGTGAACAGGGGGCAGATCAGCCCCAGCATTTT.

CDR3 nucleotides: TGTGCCAGCACTCTACTTCACCTAGAGAACTATGGCTACACCTTC. Residues: CASTLLHLENYGYTF. This chain joins TRBV6-5 and TRBJ1-2; D not certain. V was pared by 7 bases and J by 2 bases, with 17 bases between. CDR3 length: 15 residues. Per germline, CDR1 MNHEY and CDR2 SVGAGI.

CDR3 in amino acids: CASIEWGAYGYTF. The CDR3 nucleotides are TGTGCCAGCATTGAGTGGGGGGCCTATGGCTACACCTTC. V is TRBV2 and J is TRBJ1-2, with a weak D call TRBD1 (6 bases). The CDR3 has 13 amino acids. Per the germline V gene, CDR1 is SNHLY and CDR2 is FYNNEI. Trimming took off 7 bases at V and 4 bases at J, with 13 bases between the two ends.

About this clonotype: One base away lies a much larger clone, so this may be a sequencing read error. This chain links TRBV7-6 with TRBJ2-7; 7 bases line up with TRBD2. This CDR3 has 13 amino acids. Trimming took 5 bases from V and 9 from J; bases not matched to a gene: 10. Per germline, CDR1 SGHVS and CDR2 FNYEAQ. The chain's CDR3 is CASSPEAPGGQYF. The CDR3 DNA is TGTGCCAGCAGCCCGGAGGCCCCGGGGGGGCAGTACTTC.

The chain couples TRBV3-1 to TRBJ1-6; D not certain. This CDR3 contains 15 residues. The V and J ends lost 3 bases and 0 bases respectively, with 6 bases between them. The germline V gene encodes CDR1 LGHDT and CDR2 YNNKEL (reference sequence). CDR3 nucleotides: TGTGCCAGCAGCCATCGGTTCTCCTATAATTCACCCCTCCACTTT. This sequence encodes CASSHRFSYNSPLHF.

Many counts were recorded for this clonotype. This chain joins TRBV7-8 and TRBJ1-5; D is unclear. V lost 1 base to trimming and J lost 16 bases, with 14 bases between them. The CDR3 is 12 residues long. Germline V gene sequence: CDR1 SGHVS, CDR2 FQNEAQ. The CDR3 sequence is CASSLVQDLQHF. Here the CDR3 DNA reads TGTGCCAGCAGCTTAGTCCAGGACCTGCAACATTTT.

A word on this clonotype: One junction end disagrees with the germline gene, perhaps due to a read error. The chain combines TRBV7-2 with TRBJ2-5; maybe TRBD1 (6 bases). This CDR3 has 18 amino acids. CDR1 is SGHTA and CDR2 is FQGNSA in the germline V gene. The CDR3: CASSLEGRGRSLRENQYF. DNA of the CDR3: TGTGCCAGCAGCTTAGAGGGCAGGGGACGAAGCCTAAGAGAGAACCAGTACTTC.

V gene TRBV19 combines with J gene TRBJ2-7; 9 bases are a match to TRBD2. Germline assignment: CDR1 LNHDA and CDR2 SQIVND (reference sequence). The junction had 5 bases not matched to a gene; V was cut back by 0 bases and J by 2 bases. The CDR3 has 16 amino acids. CDR3 nucleotide sequence: TGTGCCAGTAGTATAGATACGGCTAGCGGGACCTACGAGCAGTACTTC. It codes for CASSIDTASGTYEQYF.

This clonotype was counted at least ten times. The chain recombines TRBV24-1 with TRBJ2-2; possible D gene TRBD1, 5 bases. Trimming left V 11 bases short and J 0 bases short, with 9 bases between. The CDR3 extends over 13 amino acids. Germline V gene lookup returns CDR1 KGHDR and CDR2 SFDVKD. Here the CDR3 DNA reads TGTGCCAGCGGACATCCGAACACCGGGGAGCTGTTTTTT. Amino acids: CASGHPNTGELFF.

In regard to this clonotype: The junction departs from germline at one end; a sequencing error may be responsible. V usage is TRBV7-9 and J usage is TRBJ1-6; possibly TRBD1 for D (5 bases). The germline V gene encodes CDR1 SEHNR and CDR2 FQNEAQ (reference sequence). The CDR3 totals 14 residues. The CDR3 coding sequence is TGTGCCGGCAGCCATCCACAGGAGAGTTCACCCCTCCACTTT. This sequence encodes CAGSHPQESSPLHF.